The 32 T cell receptor beta chains below were found in one sample sequenced in a study of shared clonotypes between healthy human individuals. The repertoire was sequenced with immunoSEQ multiplex PCR; TCRdb's copy has only in-frame clones and lacks some. The sample consists of around 510,000 clones, about 96% of them appearing once. Sample: naive CD4+ T cells sorted from blood. Subset reported: CD45RA+ positively selected. These receptors were taken from a woman aged 25-40 years in good health.

In regard to this clone: The junction does not match germline at one end; this may be a read error. The chain links TRBV12-5 to TRBJ2-3; D not resolved. The CDR3 sequence is 13 residues long. In germline, CDR1 is LGHNT, CDR2 FRNRAP. CDR3 nucleotide sequence: TGTGCTAGTGGTTCCCCCCCGGACCGCAATGTGCATTTT. As protein: CASGSPPDRNVHF.

The rearrangement joins TRBV2 to TRBJ2-1, with 7 positions matching TRBD1. Germline V CDR1 and CDR2: SNHLY, FYNNEI. Trimming cost V 9 bases and J 9 bases; bases outside gene matches: 11. This CDR3 spans 13 amino acids. Here the CDR3 DNA reads TGTGCCAGTCGGGACAGTTCGATTTCTGAGCAGTTCTTC. Translation gives CASRDSSISEQFF.

CDR3: CASSYGVAGGLHEQYF. In nucleotides, the CDR3 is TGCGCCAGCAGCTATGGAGTAGCGGGAGGACTTCACGAGCAGTACTTC. The rearrangement uses TRBV5-1 and TRBJ2-7; 10 bases are shared with TRBD2. Germline CDR1 SGHRS, CDR2 YFSETQ. The CDR3 spans 16 residues. Trimming removed 3 bases from V and 5 bases from J; junction bases left unmatched: 11.

This clone was detected only a few times. The V gene is TRBV6-5, the J gene TRBJ2-7; the match to TRBD2 covers 11 bases. This CDR3 contains 15 residues. Trimming cost V 0 bases and J 3 bases; bases outside gene matches: 1. Germline loops: CDR1 MNHEY, CDR2 SVGAGI. The CDR3 bases are TGTGCCAGCAGTTACTCGACTAGCGGGAACTACGAGCAGTACTTC. It yields the protein CASSYSTSGNYEQYF.

The chain recombines TRBV18 with TRBJ1-1; D remains unclear. Trimming stripped 2 bases from V and 1 base from J, with 11 bases between. This CDR3 has 15 amino acids. Germline values: CDR1 KGHSH, CDR2 LQKENI. As DNA, the CDR3 is TGTGCCAGCTCACCAGTTTTTCAGAAGAACACTGAAGCTTTCTTT. Its translation is CASSPVFQKNTEAFF.

This clone was observed a few times. The chain uses TRBV28 and TRBJ2-2; no firm D call. Germline lookup yields CDR1 MDHEN and CDR2 SYDVKM. CDR3 size: 13 residues. The V end was cut by 2 bases, the J end by 1 base, with 2 bases between. CDR3 loop: CASSLGNTGELFF. CDR3 in DNA: TGTGCCAGCAGTTTAGGGAACACCGGGGAGCTGTTTTTT. Complete variable domain (other parts from reference TRBV28 and TRBJ2-2): DVKVTQSSRYLVKRTGEKVFLECVQDMDHENMFWYRQDPGLGLRLIYFSYDVKMKEKGDIPEGYSVSREKKERFSLILESASTNQTSMYLCASSLGNTGELFFGEGSRLTVL.

The chain is built from TRBV19 and TRBJ2-1; TRBD1 aligns across 8 bases. V trimming: 0 bases; J trimming: 0 bases; junction bases outside the gene matches: 4. CDR3 length equals 17 residues. Looked up from germline, CDR1 is LNHDA and CDR2 is SQIVND (reference sequence). This CDR3 is CASSIETGTGSYNEQFF. The CDR3 coding sequence is TGTGCCAGTAGTATAGAAACCGGGACAGGCTCCTACAATGAGCAGTTCTTC.

This clone was observed a single time. The chain uses TRBV14 and TRBJ1-5; no definite D call. Trimming removed 3 bases at V and 6 bases at J, with 9 bases between. The V gene's germline CDR1 is SGHDN and CDR2 FVKESK. The CDR3 contains 13 residues. The CDR3 sequence: CASSQWGGQPQHF. The CDR3 DNA sequence: TGTGCCAGCAGCCAGTGGGGAGGTCAGCCCCAGCATTTT.

The J gene is TRBJ1-5, the V gene TRBV7-9; TRBD1 matches at 7 bases. V was clipped by 5 bases and J by 3 bases; unmatched bases: 7. The CDR3 is 15 residues long. Per germline, CDR1 SEHNR and CDR2 FQNEAQ (reference sequence). DNA of the CDR3: TGTGCCAGCAGCCTAGGGACAGCTGACAATCAGCCCCAGCATTTT. It codes for CASSLGTADNQPQHF.

This rearrangement joins TRBV28 to TRBJ2-7, with a tentative D call TRBD1 (5 bases). V lost 5 bases, J lost 6 bases, and 17 bases lay in between. Germline CDR1 and CDR2: MDHEN and SYDVKM. The CDR3 extends over 14 amino acids. CDR3 in amino acids: CASSPPRARVEQYF. The CDR3, as DNA: TGTGCCAGCAGTCCCCCCCGGGCCAGGGTCGAGCAGTACTTC. Together with reference TRBV28 and TRBJ2-7, the CDR3 gives the full variable domain: DVKVTQSSRYLVKRTGEKVFLECVQDMDHENMFWYRQDPGLGLRLIYFSYDVKMKEKGDIPEGYSVSREKKERFSLILESASTNQTSMYLCASSPPRARVEQYFGPGTRLTVT.

Turning to this clone: In this CDR3 the conserved last residue, phenylalanine or tryptophan, is missing, so a read error is likely. The chain uses TRBV10-3 and TRBJ2-3; 12 nucleotides align to TRBD2. Germline loops: CDR1 ENHRY, CDR2 SYGVKD. The CDR3 consists of 15 residues. J gave up 6 bases and V 10 bases, and 11 bases lay outside the gene matches. The CDR3 spells CASRTSGTLGDTQYS. CDR3 nucleotide sequence: TGTGCCAGCAGGACTAGCGGGACACTGGGGGATACGCAGTATTCT.

The chain carries TRBV7-8 and TRBJ1-4, with D uncertain. The V gene's germline CDR1 is SGHVS and CDR2 FQNEAQ. Trimming removed 1 base from V and 4 bases from J, with 10 bases in between. The CDR3 covers 15 residues. CDR3 amino acids: CASSLVGGLNEKLFF. The CDR3 region has the DNA TGTGCCAGCAGCTTAGTGGGAGGGCTTAATGAAAAACTGTTTTTT.

The CDR3 is CASSPTSGRFNEQFF. The CDR3 DNA sequence: TGTGCCAGCAGTCCAACTAGCGGGAGGTTTAATGAGCAGTTCTTC. The rearrangement links TRBV6-5 to TRBJ2-1, with TRBD2 matching over 12 bases. Germline CDR1 MNHEY, CDR2 SVGAGI. Unmatched junction bases numbered 6, after V lost 5 bases and J lost 7 bases. The CDR3 has 15 amino acids.

The CDR3 bases are TGTGCCAGCAGCTTCAGTGTGACCCCTGAAGCTTTCTTT. The encoded protein is CASSFSVTPEAFF. The V gene is TRBV5-6, the J gene TRBJ1-1; D not certain. V lost 2 bases to trimming and J lost 6 bases, with 11 bases between them. The CDR3 is 13 amino acids. The V gene's germline CDR1 is SGHDT and CDR2 YYEEEE.

This chain links TRBV19 with TRBJ2-5, with 12 bases lining up with TRBD1. CDR1 and CDR2 from the germline V gene are LNHDA and SQIVND (reference sequence). The CDR3 is made up of 15 amino acids. V shed 6 bases and J 5 bases; nucleotides not matched to a gene: 7. The CDR3 nucleotides read TGTGCCAGTAGCGTGGGACAGGGGGCTTTGGAGACCCAGTACTTC. This translates into CASSVGQGALETQYF.

V is TRBV10-3 and J is TRBJ2-5, with D perhaps TRBD2 (6 bases). The CDR3 loop spans 13 amino acids. Trimming pared 7 bases from V and 2 bases from J, leaving 11 bases between. The germline CDR1 and CDR2 sequences are ENHRY and SYGVKD. The CDR3 here is CAINRELQETQYF. DNA for the CDR3: TGTGCCATCAATCGGGAGCTTCAAGAGACCCAGTACTTC.

The V call is TRBV10-1, the J call TRBJ2-3; D may be TRBD2 (6 bases). The germline V gene encodes CDR1 WNHNN and CDR2 SYGVQD (reference sequence). Trimming pared 6 bases from V and 3 bases from J, leaving 16 bases between. This CDR3 has 15 amino acids. The CDR3 nucleotides read TGCGCCAGCAGCCCAGGGACGGCGGGGACAGATACGCAGTATTTT. Translation gives CASSPGTAGTDTQYF.

V gene TRBV1 combines with J gene TRBJ2-5. TRBV1 is listed as a pseudogene. This CDR3 is 22 amino acids long. The CDR3, as DNA: TGCACCAGCAGGCTAAATGTTTGCCCGACGGTCTCCCCCCTCAAGTCCCAAGAGACCCAGTACTTC. The encoded protein is CTSRLNVCPTVSPLKSQETQYF.

J is TRBJ2-3 and V is TRBV6-4; D perhaps matches TRBD2 (6 bases). Trimming shortened V by 4 bases and J by 1 base, and 9 bases separated the two germline ends. The CDR3 has 14 amino acids. The V gene's germline CDR1 is MRHNA and CDR2 SNTAGT. The chain's CDR3 is CASSGGGGTDTQYF. CDR3 nucleotide sequence: TGTGCCAGCAGTGGGGGAGGCGGCACAGATACGCAGTATTTT.

The chain joins TRBV5-1 to TRBJ2-3, with unresolved D. With 0 bases removed from V and 6 bases from J, the gap between germline ends came to 11 bases. CDR1 and CDR2 (germline): SGHRS, YFSETQ. The CDR3 covers 14 residues. The CDR3 bases are TGCGCCAGCAGCTTGGCACAAAGGGTTGATACGCAGTATTTT. Protein product: CASSLAQRVDTQYF. The variable domain in full, completed from reference TRBV5-1 and TRBJ2-3, reads KAGVTQTPRYLIKTRGQQVTLSCSPISGHRSVSWYQQTPGQGLQFLFEYFSETQRNKGNFPGRFSGRQFSNSRSEMNVSTLELGDSALYLCASSLAQRVDTQYFGPGTRLTVL.

The chain has TRBV4-1 and TRBJ2-3; 10 bases fit TRBD2. The V and J ends lost 9 bases and 1 base, in that order; junction bases with no gene match: 19. CDR3 size: 19 residues. Germline values: CDR1 MGHRA, CDR2 YSYEKL. This chain's CDR3 is CASRKRLAGEGMGTDTQYF. The CDR3 DNA reads TGCGCCAGTAGGAAGAGGCTAGCGGGAGAGGGTATGGGCACAGATACGCAGTATTTT.

The rearrangement links TRBV5-1 to TRBJ1-2; D gene ambiguous. The CDR3 extends over 16 amino acids. CDR1 is SGHRS, CDR2 YFSETQ, per germline. Trimming removed 3 bases at V and 5 bases at J, with 20 bases between. The CDR3 DNA reads as TGCGCCAGCAGCTACTCCCGGACGGAACGGCTATATGGCTACACCTTC. Translated: CASSYSRTERLYGYTF.

This chain joins TRBV10-1 and TRBJ2-7; 8 bases line up with TRBD1. J gave up 2 bases and V 3 bases, and 6 bases lay outside the gene matches. The CDR3 length is 15 residues. The germline V gene encodes CDR1 WNHNN and CDR2 SYGVQD (reference sequence). CDR3 region: CASSDQGAPTYEQYF. The CDR3, as DNA: TGCGCCAGCAGTGACCAGGGGGCCCCGACCTACGAGCAGTACTTC.

The V call is TRBV27, the J call TRBJ2-7; 9 positions agree with TRBD2. V was pared by 6 bases and J by 1 base, with 10 bases of the junction left unmatched. The CDR3 contains 16 residues. Looked up from germline, CDR1 is MNHEY and CDR2 is SMNVEV (reference sequence). The CDR3 DNA reads as TGTGCCAGCAGGCCTGGGGGCGGGAGGGCGTCCTACGAGCAGTACTTC. Protein: CASRPGGGRASYEQYF.

The J gene is TRBJ1-1, the V gene TRBV4-1, with 10 bases aligning to TRBD1. The CDR3 contains 18 residues. With 1 base clipped from V and 1 base from J, the junction kept 9 bases outside the gene matches. Germline V gene sequence: CDR1 MGHRA, CDR2 YSYEKL. CDR3 nucleotides: TGCGCCAGCAGCCAAGGAAGACAGGGGGCCCAACGGAACACTGAAGCTTTCTTT. Its translation: CASSQGRQGAQRNTEAFF.

This clone appeared once. The CDR3 loop is CASGRGLDSPLHF. The CDR3 region has the DNA TGTGCCAGCGGTCGGGGGTTGGATTCACCCCTCCACTTT. V is TRBV5-4 and J is TRBJ1-6; D is perhaps TRBD1 (5 bases). Deletions cut 7 bases from V and 8 bases from J, with 13 bases between. CDR3 size: 13 residues. Per germline, CDR1 SGHNT and CDR2 YYREEE (reference sequence).

This chain joins TRBV6-5 and TRBJ1-1; D remains unclear. Germline CDR1 and CDR2: MNHEY and SVGAGI. This CDR3 region has 13 residues. V was clipped by 2 bases and J by 3 bases, with 7 bases between them. The CDR3: CASSYQVDTEAFF. CDR3 DNA: TGTGCCAGCAGTTACCAAGTGGACACTGAAGCTTTCTTT.

This clone came up a few times. The CDR3 DNA reads TGTGCCAGCAGCAGGGACACCAACACCGGGGAGCTGTTTTTT. It specifies CASSRDTNTGELFF. J is TRBJ2-2 and V is TRBV5-4; maybe TRBD1 (6 bases). The CDR3 runs to 14 residues. The V end was cut by 4 bases, the J end by 2 bases, with 9 bases between. The germline V gene has CDR1 SGHNT and CDR2 YYREEE (reference sequence).

The rearrangement links TRBV29-1 to TRBJ2-5; the D gene is possibly TRBD1 (5 bases). CDR3 size: 17 residues. Germline CDR1 is SQVTM and CDR2 is ANQGSEA. With 0 bases removed from V and 2 bases from J, the gap between germline ends came to 19 bases. The CDR3 DNA follows: TGCAGCGTTGAAGAGGTTATTGGGCAGGGCCCTCAAGAGACCCAGTACTTC. This sequence encodes CSVEEVIGQGPQETQYF.

CDR3 sequence reads: CASSRPLAEVSYEQYF. The DNA of the CDR3 is TGTGCCAGCAGTCGACCACTAGCGGAGGTTTCCTACGAGCAGTACTTC. V is TRBV11-2 and J is TRBJ2-7; TRBD2 matches at 8 bases. The CDR3 has 16 residues. The germline V gene has CDR1 SGHAT and CDR2 FQNNGV. The V and J ends lost 6 bases and 1 base, in that order; junction bases with no gene match: 11.

The rearrangement joins TRBV19 to TRBJ2-3; TRBD2 agrees at 9 bases. V lost 5 bases to trimming and J lost 5 bases; unmatched junction nucleotides: 11. This CDR3 is 16 amino acids long. Germline assignment: CDR1 LNHDA and CDR2 SQIVND (reference sequence). CDR3 residues: CASSPLAGAEEDTQYF. The CDR3 nucleotides are TGTGCCAGTAGTCCCTTAGCGGGAGCCGAGGAAGATACGCAGTATTTT.

This sequence joins TRBV5-8 and TRBJ1-3; D is perhaps TRBD1 (6 bases). Trimming pared 0 bases from V and 3 bases from J, leaving 10 bases between. Looked up from germline, CDR1 is SGHTS and CDR2 is YDEGEE. The CDR3 spans 15 residues. CDR3 coding DNA: TGTGCCAGCAGCTTGGCCGCAGGGGTTGGAAACACCATATATTTT. This codes for CASSLAAGVGNTIYF.